The text below deals with one T cell receptor beta chain. The antigen remains undetermined. From germline, CDR1 is SGHRS and CDR2 YFSETQ. V lost 0 bases to trimming and J lost 6 bases, with 11 bases between them. The CDR3 covers 14 residues. This entry belongs to a study of T cells after yellow fever vaccination. The wider study: Each low-cell-number fraction was prepared by means of SMART-Seq v4 Ultra Low Input.

General study points: Researchers report a weaker secondary response that nonetheless peaked faster, day 5 versus 15.

Via MiXCR, TCRdb re-called the 5' RACE reads, giving one row per CDR3 protein. This repertoire shows a few hundred thousand distinct CDR3 sequences, 5.2% found once; its top ten account for around 3.3%. Sequencing used CD4+ T cells sorted from PBMCs, obtained on the day of the yellow fever booster vaccination. The clonotype comes from a man younger than 35 who received the YFV17D yellow fever vaccine. The chain employs TRBV5-1 and TRBJ2-3; no reliable D call. The CDR3 protein is CASSLVPDRDTQYF. CDR3 DNA sequence: TGCGCCAGCAGCTTGGTTCCGGATCGGGATACGCAGTATTTT.